Presented here are 23 T cell receptor beta chains from one specimen sequenced in a study of early T cells in non-severe SARS-CoV-2 infection. TCRdb passed the 5' RACE reads through MiXCR, listing each CDR3 protein once. The table lists tens of thousands of distinct CDR3 sequences, about 4.6% of them singletons, with approximately 10% in the top ten. The sequenced material came from whole blood. These receptors all stem from an adult who was a healthcare worker with PCR-confirmed SARS-CoV-2 infection or an uninfected control (not recorded which).

The chain joins TRBV24-1 to TRBJ2-1; D not resolved. CDR3 length: 14 amino acids. Per germline, CDR1 KGHDR and CDR2 SFDVKD. Trimming removed 8 bases at V and 5 bases at J, with 15 bases between. The CDR3: CATNGWQNDNEQFF. Here the CDR3 DNA reads TGTGCCACCAATGGTTGGCAGAATGACAATGAGCAGTTCTTC.

This clonotype was seen ten or more times. This chain joins TRBV6-5 and TRBJ2-2, with D perhaps matching TRBD1 (5 bases). V shed 2 bases and J shed 4 bases, with 11 bases lying between them. Looked up from germline, CDR1 is MNHEY and CDR2 is SVGAGI. The CDR3 has 15 amino acids. The CDR3 coding sequence is TGTGCCAGCAGTTACGGGGCGGTGAGCACCGGGGAGCTGTTTTTT. As protein: CASSYGAVSTGELFF.

This clonotype was counted at least ten times. This sequence joins TRBV20-1 and TRBJ1-1, with D possibly matching TRBD1 (5 bases). V lost 3 bases and J lost 4, with 15 bases in between. CDR1 is DFQATT, CDR2 SNEGSKA, per germline (reference sequence). The CDR3 runs to 14 residues. The CDR3 nucleotides read TGCAGTGCTAGGGGAGAGTTCGGGGGCACTGAAGCTTTCTTT. Residues: CSARGEFGGTEAFF.

Ten or more counts support this clonotype. The V and J genes are TRBV18 and TRBJ1-2, with D perhaps TRBD1 (6 bases). The V and J ends lost 3 bases and 6 bases respectively, with 11 bases between them. The CDR3 has 13 residues. The germline CDR1 and CDR2 sequences are KGHSH and LQKENI. For the CDR3, the DNA is TGTGCCAGCTCACCGAGGGCAGGGGATGGCTACACCTTC. Amino acid sequence: CASSPRAGDGYTF.

This clonotype was observed many times. The chain recombines TRBV4-2 with TRBJ1-1, with TRBD1 identical over 8 bases. V lost 0 bases to trimming and J lost 1 base; unmatched junction nucleotides: 1. Germline V gives CDR1 LGHNA, CDR2 YNFKEQ. The CDR3 loop spans 15 amino acids. The CDR3 is CASSQETGGNTEAFF. The DNA for the CDR3 is TGTGCCAGCAGCCAAGAAACAGGGGGGAACACTGAAGCTTTCTTT.

In this sample, this clonotype turned up many times. The chain combines TRBV12-3 or TRBV12-4 with TRBJ1-5; TRBD1 might be the D (6 bases). This CDR3 is 15 amino acids long. Trimming took 6 bases from V and 6 from J, leaving 18 bases between them. CDR3: CASSPKGGSGQPQHF. For the CDR3, the DNA is TGTGCCAGCAGCCCAAAAGGGGGATCAGGTCAGCCCCAGCATTTT.

The chain carries TRBV6-2 or TRBV6-3 and TRBJ2-7; D might be TRBD1 (5 bases). The CDR3 length is 13 residues. Germline V gene sequence: CDR1 MNHEY, CDR2 SVGEGT. Between the trimmed V and J ends, which lost 2 bases and 2 bases, there was a span of 7 bases. The CDR3 loop is CASSYTGTYEQYV. The CDR3 region has the DNA TGTGCCAGCAGTTACACAGGTACCTACGAGCAGTACGTC.

This clonotype was seen ten or more times. The V call is TRBV20-1, the J call TRBJ2-1, with 10 bases aligning to TRBD2. Trimming cost V 1 base and J 5 bases; bases outside gene matches: 5. Looked up from germline, CDR1 is DFQATT and CDR2 is SNEGSKA (reference sequence). CDR3 length equals 15 residues. The CDR3: CSARVLAGVHNEQFF. For the CDR3, the DNA is TGCAGTGCTAGAGTTCTAGCGGGAGTTCACAATGAGCAGTTCTTC.

In this sample, this clonotype turned up many times. As DNA, the CDR3 is TGCAGTGCTACCCCCGGGACTCCTTACGAGCAGTACGTC. This codes for CSATPGTPYEQYV. The J gene is TRBJ2-7, the V gene TRBV20-1; a possible D gene is TRBD2 (6 bases). CDR1 DFQATT and CDR2 SNEGSKA come from the germline V gene (reference sequence). The CDR3 loop spans 13 amino acids. Trimming shortened V by 4 bases and J by 4 bases, and 14 bases separated the two germline ends.

This clonotype turned up a few times. The chain is built from TRBV4-2 and TRBJ2-4; 7 nucleotides agree with TRBD1. From germline, CDR1 is LGHNA and CDR2 YNFKEQ. CDR3 length: 14 amino acids. The J segment lost 8 bases and the V segment lost 0 bases, leaving 4 bases of the junction unmatched. CDR3 amino acids: CASSQETGPYIQYF. For the CDR3, the DNA is TGTGCCAGCAGCCAAGAGACAGGGCCCTACATTCAGTACTTC.

This clonotype was found many times. The chain combines TRBV7-2 with TRBJ2-5; possible D gene TRBD1, 6 bases. The CDR3 contains 12 residues. With 5 bases removed from V and 12 bases from J, the gap between germline ends came to 16 bases. The germline V gene encodes CDR1 SGHTA and CDR2 FQGNSA. The CDR3 nucleotides read TGTGCCAGCAGCCCGTTACAGGGACGCAAGTACTTC. Translating gives CASSPLQGRKYF.

This clonotype was detected many times. This chain joins TRBV2 and TRBJ2-5; possible D gene TRBD1, 5 bases. Looked up from germline, CDR1 is SNHLY and CDR2 is FYNNEI. The CDR3 sequence is 13 residues long. V was trimmed by 1 base and J by 5 bases, leaving 8 bases between them. The CDR3 is CASSEGRAETQYF. The CDR3 region has the DNA TGTGCCAGCAGTGAAGGCAGGGCTGAGACCCAGTACTTC.

The sample holds many counts of this clonotype. V gene TRBV2 combines with J gene TRBJ2-6; D not certain. V lost 3 bases and J 1 base, leaving 4 bases between the germline ends. Germline V gene data show CDR1 as SNHLY and CDR2 as FYNNEI. This CDR3 has 14 amino acids. The CDR3 bases are TGTGCCAGCAGTGATAGGTCTGGGGCCAACGTCCTGACTTTC. Translation gives CASSDRSGANVLTF. Complete variable domain (other parts from reference TRBV2 and TRBJ2-6): EPEVTQTPSHQVTQMGQEVILRCVPISNHLYFYWYRQILGQKVEFLVSFYNNEISEKSEIFDDQFSVERPDGSNFTLKIRSTKLEDSAMYFCASSDRSGANVLTFGAGSRLTVL.

This clonotype appeared many times. The chain combines TRBV12-3 or TRBV12-4 with TRBJ1-2, with TRBD1 identical over 8 bases. Unmatched junction bases numbered 9, after V lost 8 bases and J lost 1 base. CDR3 size: 15 residues. The chain's CDR3 is CASVGDRGINYGYTF. The CDR3 DNA is TGTGCCAGCGTGGGAGACAGGGGAATTAACTATGGCTACACCTTC.

This clonotype was recorded at least ten times. The chain couples TRBV19 to TRBJ1-4; D gene unclear. Trimming removed 4 bases at V and 0 bases at J, with 3 bases between. This CDR3 is 13 amino acids long. The germline CDR1 and CDR2 sequences are LNHDA and SQIVND (reference sequence). The CDR3 region has the DNA TGTGCCAGTAGTACAGCAACTAATGAAAAACTGTTTTTT. It is translated as CASSTATNEKLFF.

In this sample, this clonotype turned up many times. The chain recombines TRBV13 with TRBJ1-1, with D possibly TRBD1 on 5 matching bases. The CDR3 is made up of 14 amino acids. Looked up from germline, CDR1 is PRHDT and CDR2 is FYEKMQ (reference sequence). V was trimmed by 5 bases and J by 3 bases, leaving 13 bases between them. CDR3 coding DNA: TGTGCCAGCAGCACGGGACGGGGTGACACTGAAGCTTTCTTT. Translation: CASSTGRGDTEAFF.

This clonotype was seen repeatedly, ten times or more. V and J are TRBV14 and TRBJ2-2; 8 bases are shared with TRBD2. Germline trimming cut 1 base from V and 0 bases from J; bases unmatched to any gene: 10. The CDR3 contains 19 residues. The germline CDR1 and CDR2 sequences are SGHDN and FVKESK. CDR3 DNA: TGTGCCAGCAGCCAAGGGAGGACTAGCCCCTTCGCGAACACCGGGGAGCTGTTTTTT. Translated: CASSQGRTSPFANTGELFF. The entire variable domain, with the rest obtained from reference TRBV14 and TRBJ2-2, is as follows: EAGVTQFPSHSVIEKGQTVTLRCDPISGHDNLYWYRRVMGKEIKFLLHFVKESKQDESGMPNNRFLAERTGGTYSTLKVQPAELEDSGVYFCASSQGRTSPFANTGELFFGEGSRLTVL.

The chain carries TRBV2 and TRBJ2-5, with 8 bases aligning to TRBD2. The CDR3 totals 13 residues. Germline loops: CDR1 SNHLY, CDR2 FYNNEI. The junction had 3 bases not matched to a gene; V was cut back by 5 bases and J by 4 bases. CDR3 sequence (DNA): TGTGCCAGCAGTTATCGGGAGGGAGAGACCCAGTACTTC. Its protein is CASSYREGETQYF.

This clonotype was recorded at least ten times. The rearrangement links TRBV7-8 to TRBJ2-1; 11 bases match TRBD2. V was clipped by 5 bases and J by 2 bases; unmatched bases: 8. Germline CDR1 reads SGHVS; CDR2 reads FQNEAQ. This CDR3 spans 17 amino acids. CDR3 region: CASSVGLAGGTYNEQFF. In nucleotides, the CDR3 is TGTGCCAGCAGCGTAGGGCTAGCGGGAGGAACCTACAATGAGCAGTTCTTC.

This clonotype has ten or more counts. This chain uses TRBV5-1 with TRBJ2-2, with TRBD2 identical over 12 bases. Germline V lookup: CDR1 SGHRS, CDR2 YFSETQ. V shed 0 bases, J shed 6 bases, and the junction held 3 bases outside the gene matches. The CDR3 extends over 16 amino acids. The chain's CDR3 is CASSLAASGRAGELFF. The CDR3, as DNA: TGCGCCAGCAGCTTGGCCGCTAGCGGGAGGGCCGGGGAGCTGTTTTTT. Filled out from reference TRBV5-1 and TRBJ2-2, the complete variable domain reads KAGVTQTPRYLIKTRGQQVTLSCSPISGHRSVSWYQQTPGQGLQFLFEYFSETQRNKGNFPGRFSGRQFSNSRSEMNVSTLELGDSALYLCASSLAASGRAGELFFGEGSRLTVL.

The sample holds many counts of this clonotype. The chain couples TRBV28 to TRBJ2-1; TRBD2 matches 8 bases. CDR1 is MDHEN and CDR2 is SYDVKM in the germline V gene. This CDR3 has 15 residues. After removal of 6 bases from V and 8 bases from J, the junction contained 12 bases not matched to a gene. The CDR3 protein is CASSKAGAFHDEQFF. The CDR3 coding sequence is TGTGCCAGCAGCAAAGCGGGGGCCTTTCACGATGAGCAGTTCTTC.

This clonotype was detected many times. CDR3 nucleotides: TGTGCCATCAGCGGACTAGCGGGAGATGAGCAGTTCTTC. Amino acid sequence: CAISGLAGDEQFF. The J gene is TRBJ2-1, the V gene TRBV10-3, with 13 bases fitting TRBD2. CDR3 length: 13 residues. With V trimmed by 6 bases and J by 8 bases, 1 base remained unmatched. The germline CDR1 and CDR2 sequences are ENHRY and SYGVKD.

This clonotype turned up a few times. The chain carries TRBV24-1 and TRBJ2-1; TRBD2 agrees at 8 bases. V gave up 5 bases and J gave up 4 bases; unmatched junction bases: 3. The CDR3 is made up of 14 amino acids. CDR1 is KGHDR, CDR2 SFDVKD, per germline. CDR3 nucleotide sequence: TGTGCCACCAGTGCTAGCGGGTTGTACAATGAGCAGTTCTTC. This translates into CATSASGLYNEQFF.